Listed below are T cell receptor beta chains from one sample, sequenced in a study of monozygotic twins with inflammatory bowel disease. TCRdb reprocessed the 5' RACE reads, with one entry per CDR3 protein and no DNA. The sample table sets out 150,000 to 200,000 distinct CDR3 sequences. Source material: blood. The receptors originated from a human donor with ulcerative colitis or Crohn's disease, or a healthy co-twin of an affected twin (not recorded which). Each CDR3 is given with its conserved first and last residue.

j_gene: TRBJ2-5
v_gene: TRBV29-1
CDR3aa: CSVETTGVRTQYF

j_gene: TRBJ2-4
v_gene: TRBV12-3/TRBV12-4
CDR3aa: CASSLGDSPGLAKNIQYF

j_gene: TRBJ1-1
v_gene: TRBV18
CDR3aa: CASSPLGQGSTEAFF

j_gene: TRBJ1-1
v_gene: TRBV25-1
CDR3aa: CASTTGTDSNTEAFF

j_gene: TRBJ2-3
v_gene: TRBV5-6
CDR3aa: CASSFLEADTQYF

j_gene: TRBJ2-7
v_gene: TRBV10-3
CDR3aa: CAISGSGDSYEQYF

j_gene: TRBJ2-3
v_gene: TRBV5-1
CDR3aa: CASISGDTQYF

j_gene: TRBJ1-1
v_gene: TRBV11-1
CDR3aa: CASSLGQFTEAFF

j_gene: TRBJ2-7
v_gene: TRBV9
CDR3aa: CASSVGTETSYEQYF

j_gene: TRBJ2-2
v_gene: TRBV10-3
CDR3aa: CATVDRVTGELFF

j_gene: TRBJ2-7
v_gene: TRBV4-2
CDR3aa: CASSQDRLAGLEQYF

j_gene: TRBJ2-1
v_gene: TRBV20-1
CDR3aa: CSALGLAHREQFF

j_gene: TRBJ2-5
v_gene: TRBV28
CDR3aa: CASSLWGETQYF

j_gene: TRBJ2-2
v_gene: TRBV5-5
CDR3aa: CASKRQGGDTGELFF

j_gene: TRBJ1-2
v_gene: TRBV20-1
CDR3aa: CSDRVGNYGYTF

j_gene: TRBJ2-7
v_gene: TRBV7-9
CDR3aa: CASSLDPGGPEAYEQYF

j_gene: TRBJ2-7
v_gene: TRBV5-1
CDR3aa: CASSLGLWGSYEQYF

j_gene: TRBJ2-1
v_gene: TRBV6-5
CDR3aa: CASSSKQGYEQFF

j_gene: TRBJ2-3
v_gene: TRBV29-1
CDR3aa: CSVEAPGQTDTQYF

j_gene: TRBJ2-7
v_gene: TRBV5-8
CDR3aa: CASSLGQGWFGEQYF

j_gene: TRBJ1-2
v_gene: TRBV29-1
CDR3aa: CSVERDYGYTF

j_gene: TRBJ2-7
v_gene: TRBV6-2/TRBV6-3
CDR3aa: CASSPRQGGIYEQYF

j_gene: TRBJ2-1
v_gene: TRBV29-1
CDR3aa: CSVSPRGSGMGNEQFF

j_gene: TRBJ1-1
v_gene: TRBV5-1
CDR3aa: CASSNGGESTEAFF

j_gene: TRBJ2-3
v_gene: TRBV12-5
CDR3aa: CASGFGGSPDTQYF

j_gene: TRBJ2-7
v_gene: TRBV20-1
CDR3aa: CSASSSVYEQYF

j_gene: TRBJ2-7
v_gene: TRBV7-9
CDR3aa: CASSPSLGGNYEQYF

j_gene: TRBJ1-6
v_gene: TRBV5-1
CDR3aa: CASASGSDSPLHF

j_gene: TRBJ1-3
v_gene: TRBV7-8
CDR3aa: CASSTQTTGQSGNTIYF

j_gene: TRBJ2-5
v_gene: TRBV3-1
CDR3aa: CASSQPTSFRETQYF

j_gene: TRBJ2-3
v_gene: TRBV4-2
CDR3aa: CASSQGEAKTGDTQYF

j_gene: TRBJ1-2
v_gene: TRBV5-1
CDR3aa: CASSYTGVNGYTF

j_gene: TRBJ2-7
v_gene: TRBV7-3
CDR3aa: CASSATNSAVDEQYF

j_gene: TRBJ1-2
v_gene: TRBV29-1
CDR3aa: CSVKGTPNYGYTF

j_gene: TRBJ2-6
v_gene: TRBV11-2
CDR3aa: CASSSRSQLSHSGANVLTF

j_gene: TRBJ2-7
v_gene: TRBV18
CDR3aa: CASSLQWRGIYEQYF

j_gene: TRBJ1-1
v_gene: TRBV29-1
CDR3aa: CSVGTGANTEAFF